The 25 T cell receptor beta chains presented below share a single source sample, sequenced in a study of blood T cell repertoires in COVID-19. This table comes from immunoSEQ multiplex PCR, and its TCRdb copy is limited to in-frame clones, with some not included. The sample lists about 410,000 clones; roughly 86% were seen once. The sequenced material came from PBMCs or T cells enriched from blood (not recorded which). All receptors derive from a woman in her twenties or thirties who had recovered from COVID-19.

The V and J genes are TRBV20-1 and TRBJ1-1; 11 bases match TRBD1. The V segment lost 3 bases and the J segment 5 bases; nucleotides outside the gene matches: 8. Germline-derived CDR1 and CDR2 are DFQATT and SNEGSKA (reference sequence). This CDR3 is built from 15 residues. The CDR3 here is CSASAGTGGWTEAFF. Here the CDR3 DNA reads TGCAGTGCTAGTGCCGGGACAGGGGGATGGACTGAAGCTTTCTTT.

The sample holds one count of this clone. The V and J genes are TRBV18 and TRBJ2-7; TRBD2 might be the D (5 bases). Germline V gene lookup returns CDR1 KGHSH and CDR2 LQKENI. This CDR3 is 15 amino acids long. V was clipped by 3 bases and J by 7 bases, with 19 bases between them. Here the CDR3 reads CASSPNLGASGEQYF. CDR3 bases: TGTGCCAGCTCACCCAACCTAGGTGCCTCGGGGGAGCAGTACTTC.

CDR3 loop: CASSPQTTYEQYF. The CDR3 bases are TGTGCCAGCAGTCCCCAGACAACCTACGAGCAGTACTTC. V is TRBV12-3 or TRBV12-4 and J is TRBJ2-7, with D unclear. The CDR3 totals 13 residues. V was shortened by 5 bases and J by 2 bases, with 10 bases between the two germline ends.

The CDR3 region has the DNA TGTGCCAGCAGCTTGGATGGGGCAACCCCAGCTTCTAATGAAAAACTGTTTTTT. This encodes CASSLDGATPASNEKLFF. The rearrangement links TRBV5-4 to TRBJ1-4; a weak D match, TRBD1 (5 bases). The CDR3 covers 18 residues. With 0 bases removed from V and 3 bases from J, the gap between germline ends came to 18 bases. Germline V lookup: CDR1 SGHNT, CDR2 YYREEE (reference sequence).

This clone was seen just once. This chain connects TRBV29-1 to TRBJ1-3; 7 bases agree with TRBD1. Germline CDR1 SQVTM, CDR2 ANQGSEA. This CDR3 has 13 amino acids. The V segment lost 2 bases and the J segment 4 bases; nucleotides outside the gene matches: 2. The CDR3, as DNA: TGCAGCGTTGAACGACAGGGCGGAAACACCATATATTTT. Protein product: CSVERQGGNTIYF.

This clone was seen a handful of times. J is TRBJ2-1 and V is TRBV5-1, with 8 positions matching TRBD2. Per germline, CDR1 SGHRS and CDR2 YFSETQ. The CDR3 loop spans 15 amino acids. V was pared by 4 bases and J by 8 bases, with 11 bases of the junction left unmatched. The CDR3 is CASSPGTRSSDEQFF. CDR3 sequence (DNA): TGCGCCAGCAGCCCTGGGACTAGATCATCGGATGAGCAGTTCTTC.

The chain couples TRBV7-3 to TRBJ2-1; no firm D call. V lost 5 bases, J lost 8 bases, and 16 bases lay in between. The CDR3 loop spans 14 amino acids. CDR1 and CDR2 (germline): SGHTA, FQGTGA. This chain's CDR3 is CASSPQTQSDEQFF. The CDR3 nucleotides are TGTGCCAGCAGCCCGCAGACTCAGTCCGATGAGCAGTTCTTC.

This clone was counted once. This chain joins TRBV3-1 (or the pseudogene TRBV3-2) and TRBJ2-7, with 7 bases that match TRBD1. The germline gives CDR1 LGHDT, CDR2 YNNKEL (reference sequence). V lost 5 bases to trimming and J lost 8 bases; unmatched junction nucleotides: 15. This CDR3 is built from 15 residues. The CDR3 bases are TGTGCCAGCAGCGGGAGTGGGACAGCCGTTCATAAGCAGTACTTC. Translated: CASSGSGTAVHKQYF.

This chain's CDR3 is CASTRQGGSYEQYF. CDR3 coding DNA: TGTGCCAGCACAAGACAGGGGGGCTCCTACGAGCAGTACTTC. This chain joins TRBV28 and TRBJ2-7; 9 bases align to TRBD1. This CDR3 has 14 amino acids. The trim removed 7 bases at V and 0 bases at J, leaving 4 bases unmatched. Germline CDR1 reads MDHEN; CDR2 reads SYDVKM.

This clone was found once. The V and J genes are TRBV7-9 and TRBJ2-2; D uncertain. The CDR3 runs to 15 residues. The V and J ends lost 5 bases and 1 base respectively, with 11 bases between them. Germline loops: CDR1 SEHNR, CDR2 FQNEAQ (reference sequence). Here the CDR3 DNA reads TGTGCCAGCAGCCCCCAAAGACAGAACACCGGGGAGCTGTTTTTT. Its translation is CASSPQRQNTGELFF.

The CDR3 sequence: CASSPAQENTEAFF. CDR3 bases: TGTGCCAGCAGCCCAGCTCAGGAGAACACTGAAGCTTTCTTT. J is TRBJ1-1 and V is TRBV3-1 (or the pseudogene TRBV3-2), with D uncertain. Germline CDR1 and CDR2: LGHDT and YNNKEL (reference sequence). The CDR3 covers 14 residues. Between the trimmed V and J ends, which lost 4 bases and 1 base, there was a span of 10 bases.

As to this clone: Other DNA sequences within the sample encode an identical CDR3. J is TRBJ1-6 and V is TRBV4-1; D remains unclear. Germline values: CDR1 MGHRA, CDR2 YSYEKL. The CDR3 contains 14 residues. Trimming took 0 bases from V and 7 from J, leaving 7 bases between them. CDR3 region: CASSQEQFNSPLHF. For the CDR3, the DNA is TGCGCCAGCAGCCAAGAACAGTTCAATTCACCCCTCCACTTT.

The rearrangement joins TRBV19 to TRBJ2-5; 9 bases fit TRBD1. V was clipped by 5 bases and J by 5 bases; unmatched bases: 6. Germline-derived CDR1 and CDR2 are LNHDA and SQIVND (reference sequence). The CDR3 is 14 amino acids. In DNA, the CDR3 is TGTGCCAGTAGTGCGTGGACAGGGGACGAGACCCAGTACTTC. Residues: CASSAWTGDETQYF.

This rearrangement joins TRBV11-2 to TRBJ1-4, with TRBD1 matching over 9 bases. Germline CDR1 is SGHAT and CDR2 is FQNNGV. V lost 5 bases, J lost 7 bases, and 8 bases stayed unmatched. This CDR3 has 15 amino acids. In DNA form, the CDR3 reads TGTGCCAGCAGCATGAGTACAGGGGGCGGTGAAAAACTGTTTTTT. Translating it yields CASSMSTGGGEKLFF.

The chain has TRBV11-2 and TRBJ2-3; 11 bases map to TRBD2. V gave up 5 bases and J gave up 2 bases; unmatched junction bases: 6. This CDR3 comprises 16 residues. Looked up from germline, CDR1 is SGHAT and CDR2 is FQNNGV. In DNA form, the CDR3 reads TGTGCCAGCAGCCGCACTAGCGGGGGAATCACAGATACGCAGTATTTT. Encoded protein: CASSRTSGGITDTQYF. The full variable domain, its missing parts supplied by reference TRBV11-2 and TRBJ2-3, is EAGVAQSPRYKIIEKRQSVAFWCNPISGHATLYWYQQILGQGPKLLIQFQNNGVVDDSQLPKDRFSAERLKGVDSTLKIQPAKLEDSAVYLCASSRTSGGITDTQYFGPGTRLTVL.

The chain couples TRBV19 to TRBJ1-1; the D is unclear. V shed 6 bases and J shed 2 bases, with 10 bases lying between them. CDR1 is LNHDA, CDR2 SQIVND, per germline (reference sequence). This CDR3 contains 13 residues. The CDR3 spells CASSQTRNTEAFF. CDR3 coding DNA: TGTGCCAGTAGCCAGACTCGCAACACTGAAGCTTTCTTT. The full variable domain, completed using reference TRBV19 and TRBJ1-1, is DGGITQSPKYLFRKEGQNVTLSCEQNLNHDAMYWYRQDPGQGLRLIYYSQIVNDFQKGDIAEGYSVSREKKESFPLTVTSAQKNPTAFYLCASSQTRNTEAFFGQGTRLTVV.

This clone was seen a handful of times. The rearrangement uses TRBV7-9 and TRBJ1-1, with TRBD1 as a possible D gene (5 bases). The V gene lost 1 base and the J gene lost 1 base, with 13 bases spanning the gap. Germline V gene lookup returns CDR1 SEHNR and CDR2 FQNEAQ (reference sequence). CDR3 length: 16 amino acids. In nucleotides, the CDR3 is TGTGCCAGCAGCTTAGGCGCAGGGTCTGGGAACACTGAAGCTTTCTTT. Its protein is CASSLGAGSGNTEAFF.

The chain links TRBV4-1 to TRBJ1-3; a weak D match, TRBD1 (5 bases). The V end lost 0 bases, the J end lost 0 bases, and 12 bases lay between the germline ends. Germline CDR1 is MGHRA and CDR2 is YSYEKL. This CDR3 has 17 residues. CDR3 in amino acids: CASSQERGSNSGNTIYF. In nucleotides, the CDR3 is TGCGCCAGCAGCCAAGAAAGGGGATCTAACTCTGGAAACACCATATATTTT.

J is TRBJ2-2 and V is TRBV9; 10 bases agree with TRBD2. Germline-derived CDR1 and CDR2 are SGDLS and YYNGEE. This CDR3 has 16 residues. Unmatched junction bases numbered 6, after V lost 4 bases and J lost 3 bases. CDR3 DNA sequence: TGTGCCAGCAGCCCTCTAGCGGGAGCCGACACCGGGGAGCTGTTTTTT. Amino acids: CASSPLAGADTGELFF. Supplemented by reference TRBV9 and TRBJ2-2, the full variable domain reads DSGVTQTPKHLITATGQRVTLRCSPRSGDLSVYWYQQSLDQGLQFLIQYYNGEERAKGNILERFSAQQFPDLHSELNLSSLELGDSALYFCASSPLAGADTGELFFGEGSRLTVL.

This sequence joins TRBV19 and TRBJ2-3; D gene uncertain. The germline V and J ends were trimmed by 4 bases and 5 bases, with 7 bases remaining between them. The CDR3 spans 12 residues. Germline CDR1 is LNHDA and CDR2 is SQIVND (reference sequence). CDR3 sequence (DNA): TGTGCCAGTAGTAGCTACCTAGATACGCAGTATTTT. Its protein is CASSSYLDTQYF.

The chain combines TRBV3-1 (or the pseudogene TRBV3-2) with TRBJ1-2; possible D gene TRBD1, 5 bases. The CDR3 extends over 14 amino acids. V was trimmed by 0 bases and J by 4 bases, leaving 9 bases between them. Looked up from germline, CDR1 is LGHDT and CDR2 is YNNKEL (reference sequence). The CDR3 here is CASSQDWGGYGYTF. The CDR3 DNA follows: TGTGCCAGCAGCCAAGACTGGGGGGGCTATGGCTACACCTTC.

The CDR3 coding sequence is TGCAGCGTAAAGGACAGGAACACTGAAGCTTTCTTT. Translating gives CSVKDRNTEAFF. The chain couples TRBV29-1 to TRBJ1-1; perhaps TRBD1 as D (6 bases). Germline lookup yields CDR1 SQVTM and CDR2 ANQGSEA. Trimming removed 6 bases from V and 1 base from J, with 9 bases in between. The CDR3 has 12 amino acids.

The CDR3 here is CATSLTGHSYEQYF. The DNA for the CDR3 is TGTGCCACCTCCCTGACAGGCCACTCCTACGAGCAGTACTTC. This chain connects TRBV27 to TRBJ2-7; weak D call: TRBD1 (6 bases). Trimming took 10 bases from V and 0 from J, leaving 16 bases between them. CDR1 is MNHEY and CDR2 is SMNVEV in the germline V gene (reference sequence). This CDR3 comprises 14 residues.

The rearrangement joins TRBV21-1 to TRBJ1-3; the D call TRBD1 from the table was never checked on the DNA. TRBV21-1 represents a pseudogene. This CDR3 region has 17 residues. The CDR3 region has the DNA TGTGCCAGCAGCAAAGGACGGGACAGGAAATCTGGAAACACCATATATTTT. Amino acid sequence: CASSKGRDRKSGNTIYF.

The chain recombines TRBV5-5 with TRBJ2-7; 11 nucleotides align to TRBD2. Germline V lookup: CDR1 SGHKS, CDR2 YYEKEE (reference sequence). The V gene end was trimmed by 1 base and the J gene end by 2 bases; junction bases not matched to a gene: 2. CDR3 length: 15 residues. CDR3 residues: CASSLRLAGTYEQYF. In DNA form, the CDR3 reads TGTGCCAGCAGCTTGCGACTAGCGGGGACCTACGAGCAGTACTTC. Complete variable domain (other parts from reference TRBV5-5 and TRBJ2-7): DAGVTQSPTHLIKTRGQQVTLRCSPISGHKSVSWYQQVLGQGPQFIFQYYEKEERGRGNFPDRFSARQFPNYSSELNVNALLLGDSALYLCASSLRLAGTYEQYFGPGTRLTVT.